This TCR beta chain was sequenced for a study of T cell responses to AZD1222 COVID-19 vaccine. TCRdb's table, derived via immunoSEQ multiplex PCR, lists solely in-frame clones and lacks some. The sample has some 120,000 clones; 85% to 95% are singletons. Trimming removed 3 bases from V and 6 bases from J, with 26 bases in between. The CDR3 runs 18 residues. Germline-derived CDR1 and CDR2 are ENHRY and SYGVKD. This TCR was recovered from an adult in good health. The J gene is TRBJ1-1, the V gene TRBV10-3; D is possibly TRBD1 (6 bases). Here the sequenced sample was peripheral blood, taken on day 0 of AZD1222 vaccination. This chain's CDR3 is CAISDRLTGFLRFPEAFF. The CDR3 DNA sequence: TGTGCCATCAGTGACCGACTGACAGGTTTTCTAAGATTCCCTGAAGCTTTCTTT.